This T cell receptor beta chain was sequenced during a study of blood T cell repertoires in COVID-19. Overall study: The United States, Italy and Spain were the sources of the acute and convalescent COVID-19 samples. T cells, B-cell-depleted T cells, or PBMCs provided the cDNA or gDNA that served as material.

Those enrolled in Seattle joined during active infection and were followed longitudinally afterward. The germline V gene encodes CDR1 SGDLS and CDR2 YYNGEE. The CDR3 extends over 15 amino acids. V was trimmed by 0 bases and J by 4 bases, leaving 14 bases between them. As processed by the authors: Amplified reference gene primers provided the basis for estimating nucleated cell counts. The repertoire was sequenced with immunoSEQ multiplex PCR; TCRdb's copy has only in-frame clones and lacks some. D and trimming were read from the DNA, whereas the V and J calls and clone size are those reported in that table. In the table there are about 170,000 clones, around 92% of which are singletons.

The V gene is TRBV9, the J gene TRBJ2-7; a possible D gene is TRBD1 (5 bases). The clonotype was recovered from a man younger than 45 with COVID-19, enrolled during active disease. Material for sequencing was peripheral blood. CDR3 sequence: CASSVVGAPGYEQYF. Here the CDR3 DNA reads TGTGCCAGCAGCGTAGTTGGGGCGCCAGGGTACGAGCAGTACTTC. The full variable domain, completed using reference TRBV9 and TRBJ2-7, is DSGVTQTPKHLITATGQRVTLRCSPRSGDLSVYWYQQSLDQGLQFLIQYYNGEERAKGNILERFSAQQFPDLHSELNLSSLELGDSALYFCASSVVGAPGYEQYFGPGTRLTVT.